Described below is a single T cell receptor (beta chain) sequence and its context. This sample is drawn from a study of T-cell memory formation after mild COVID-19. Study-level information: TCR clusters were mostly donor specific.

Employing constant-segment primers, 5'RACE generated TCR alpha and TCR beta cDNA libraries bearing sample barcodes and UMIs. TCRdb called the 5' RACE reads again in MiXCR, with one record for every CDR3 protein. Altogether tens of thousands of distinct CDR3 sequences are present, roughly 12% being singletons, with the ten largest covering approximately 41%. The length of the CDR3 is 14 residues. V lost 0 bases and J lost 2, with 6 bases in between. Germline CDR1 is MNHEY and CDR2 is SVGAGI. The source is a man aged 18 to 29 who had mild COVID-19 (a few samples of this study predate the infection). Cell type and time point are not known. Sequencing was done on a sample of PBMCs or a T cell subset sorted from them (not recorded which). The chain employs TRBV6-5 and TRBJ2-3; D unclear. The CDR3 is CASSYSTVTDTQYF. The CDR3 DNA sequence: TGTGCCAGCAGTTACTCGACGGTCACAGATACGCAGTATTTT.